The subject of this entry is one T cell receptor beta chain. As yet, its antigen is unknown. The entry originates in a study of shared clonotypes between healthy human individuals. TCRdb's copy holds only in-frame clones and misses some; the assay was immunoSEQ multiplex PCR. The table includes some 2 million clones, 90% to 95% detected once. V lost 5 bases and J lost 2, with 7 bases in between. Germline CDR1 SNHLY, CDR2 FYNNEI. The CDR3 length is 13 residues. Findings and limits, study-wide: Estimated richness was generally greater in naive than memory subsets.

This TCR was sampled from a man aged 18 to 30 in good health. What was sequenced was naive CD4+ T cells sorted from blood. Subset meaning: CD45RA+ positively selected. The chain has TRBV2 and TRBJ1-3; D is ambiguous. CDR3 sequence reads: CASSIGAGNTIYF. The CDR3, as DNA: TGTGCCAGCAGTATTGGGGCTGGAAACACCATATATTTT.